The 21 T cell receptor beta chains below come from one sample, sequenced in a study of CD8+ T cells in alopecia areata. RNA, once extracted, was reverse transcribed into cDNA for use as the sequencing template. Sequencing was performed with immunoSEQ multiplex PCR; in TCRdb, only in-frame clones are kept and a portion is missing. The data contain hundreds of thousands of clones, more than 45% of them singletons. Sequenced material: CD4+ T cells sorted from blood, taken at week 0. The receptor set was obtained from a human donor with alopecia areata.

The rearrangement uses TRBV25-1 and TRBJ1-2; 8 nucleotides agree with TRBD1. The CDR3 is 14 amino acids. Unmatched junction bases numbered 9, after V lost 3 bases and J lost 9 bases. Germline V gene data show CDR1 as MGHDK and CDR2 as SYGVNS. The CDR3 loop reads CASSEIRQGNSYTF. The CDR3, as DNA: TGTGCCAGCAGTGAGATCCGACAGGGGAATAGCTACACCTTC.

CDR3 region: CASSLDGQGNSPLHF. The CDR3, as DNA: TGTGCCAGCAGCTTAGACGGACAGGGTAATTCACCCCTCCACTTT. This sequence joins TRBV7-9 and TRBJ1-6; 8 bases fit TRBD1. This CDR3 is 15 amino acids long. In germline, CDR1 is SEHNR, CDR2 FQNEAQ (reference sequence). With V trimmed by 1 base and J by 6 bases, 2 bases remained unmatched.

The CDR3 loop is CSVQENTGELFF. Written as DNA, the CDR3 is TGCAGCGTACAGGAAAACACCGGGGAGCTGTTTTTT. The chain is built from TRBV29-1 and TRBJ2-2; weak D call: TRBD1 (5 bases). CDR3 size: 12 residues. Trimming took off 6 bases at V and 2 bases at J, with 7 bases between the two ends. Germline assignment: CDR1 SQVTM and CDR2 ANQGSEA.

The gene calls are TRBV27 and TRBJ1-1, with 7 nucleotides matching TRBD1. The CDR3 has 13 amino acids. The germline V gene encodes CDR1 MNHEY and CDR2 SMNVEV (reference sequence). The J segment lost 6 bases and the V segment lost 4 bases, leaving 5 bases of the junction unmatched. This CDR3 is CASSSIQGAEAFF. Here the CDR3 DNA reads TGTGCCAGCAGTTCCATCCAGGGGGCTGAAGCTTTCTTT.

This clone appeared a single time. V is TRBV2 and J is TRBJ2-7; 8 nucleotides align to TRBD2. The CDR3 sequence is 13 residues long. V shed 4 bases, J shed 5 bases, and the junction held 4 bases outside the gene matches. From germline, CDR1 is SNHLY and CDR2 FYNNEI. This CDR3 reads CASSAKTSDEQYF. The CDR3 nucleotides read TGTGCCAGCAGTGCCAAGACTAGCGACGAGCAGTACTTC.

This clone was detected only a few times. The CDR3 bases are TGTGCCATCAGTGAGTCCGGACTCAACTCTGGGGCCAACGTCCTGACTTTC. Translation: CAISESGLNSGANVLTF. V usage is TRBV10-3 and J usage is TRBJ2-6, with D maybe TRBD2 (5 bases). The CDR3 has 17 amino acids. Germline loops: CDR1 ENHRY, CDR2 SYGVKD. V was pared by 0 bases and J by 0 bases, with 9 bases between.

V usage is TRBV5-1 and J usage is TRBJ1-4; 8 bases match TRBD1. V dropped 5 bases and J dropped 3; count of bases not matched to a gene: 9. Germline V gene data show CDR1 as SGHRS and CDR2 as YFSETQ. The CDR3 extends over 16 amino acids. This CDR3 reads CASRYSDRGPNEKLFF. The CDR3 DNA reads as TGCGCCAGCAGATACAGCGACAGGGGCCCTAATGAAAAACTGTTTTTT.

The rearrangement joins TRBV11-2 to TRBJ1-6; D is ambiguous. The V end was cut by 5 bases, the J end by 12 bases, with 17 bases between. The CDR3 loop spans 14 amino acids. Germline V gene sequence: CDR1 SGHAT, CDR2 FQNNGV. The CDR3 coding sequence is TGTGCCAGCAGCCCAAGGACCGGCCGGGGACCCCTCCACTTT. Amino acids: CASSPRTGRGPLHF.

The CDR3 sequence is CASSGDISYEQYF. In DNA form, the CDR3 reads TGTGCCAGCAGCGGAGATATTTCCTACGAGCAGTACTTC. The gene calls are TRBV7-9 and TRBJ2-7; the D is unclear. The V end lost 5 bases, the J end lost 1 base, and 9 bases lay between the germline ends. The CDR3 runs 13 residues. Germline-derived CDR1 and CDR2 are SEHNR and FQNEAQ (reference sequence).

The genes are TRBV4-1 and TRBJ2-3; no firm D call. This CDR3 has 13 amino acids. From germline, CDR1 is MGHRA and CDR2 YSYEKL. V lost 0 bases, J lost 5 bases, and 6 bases lay in between. CDR3 in amino acids: CASSQEIVDTQYF. The DNA of the CDR3 is TGCGCCAGCAGCCAAGAGATAGTAGATACGCAGTATTTT.

The rearrangement uses TRBV10-2 and TRBJ2-5; TRBD2 agrees at 14 bases. CDR3 length equals 15 residues. V gave up 6 bases and J gave up 2 bases; unmatched junction bases: 2. Per the germline V gene, CDR1 is WSHSY and CDR2 is SAAADI. CDR3 sequence reads: CASRGLAGVQETQYF. In nucleotides, the CDR3 is TGCGCCAGCAGGGGACTAGCGGGAGTGCAAGAGACCCAGTACTTC.

This clone was observed a single time. V is TRBV4-1 and J is TRBJ2-5; TRBD1 or TRBD2 may be the D gene (5 bases each). CDR1 MGHRA and CDR2 YSYEKL come from the germline V gene. CDR3 size: 16 residues. Trimming took 5 bases from V and 7 from J, leaving 23 bases between them. CDR3 protein: CASSEPGRTGKGTQYF. CDR3 DNA sequence: TGCGCCAGCAGCGAACCGGGACGGACGGGGAAGGGGACCCAGTACTTC.

This clone was seen only once. Other DNA variants within this sample encode the same CDR3. The gene calls are TRBV18 and TRBJ2-2, with D uncertain. Deletions cut 3 bases from V and 1 base from J, with 6 bases between. Germline CDR1 and CDR2: KGHSH and LQKENI. CDR3 length: 14 amino acids. CDR3 loop: CASSPGQNTGELFF. CDR3 bases: TGTGCCAGCTCACCTGGGCAGAACACCGGGGAGCTGTTTTTT.

This sequence joins TRBV18 and TRBJ1-1; TRBD1 matches 7 bases. Per germline, CDR1 KGHSH and CDR2 LQKENI. This CDR3 contains 16 residues. The J segment lost 5 bases and the V segment lost 3 bases, leaving 12 bases of the junction unmatched. The DNA for the CDR3 is TGTGCCAGCTCACCTTATCCGGGACAGAGGAGGACTGAAGCTTTCTTT. Protein sequence: CASSPYPGQRRTEAFF.

The CDR3 region is CASSISGQGNQPQHF. The CDR3 DNA sequence: TGTGCCAGTAGTATTTCCGGGCAGGGAAATCAGCCCCAGCATTTT. V is TRBV19 and J is TRBJ1-5; TRBD1 might be the D (5 bases). CDR3 length: 15 amino acids. The V end was cut by 3 bases, the J end by 4 bases, with 13 bases between. Germline V gives CDR1 LNHDA, CDR2 SQIVND (reference sequence).

This clone was seen only a few times. V is TRBV5-1 and J is TRBJ2-3, with D possibly TRBD2 on 6 matching bases. The CDR3 is 14 residues long. Between the trimmed V and J ends, which lost 0 bases and 5 bases, there was a span of 10 bases. CDR1 is SGHRS and CDR2 is YFSETQ in the germline V gene. The CDR3 bases are TGCGCCAGCAGCTTGGATGGAGGGAAAGATACGCAGTATTTT. This codes for CASSLDGGKDTQYF.

As concerns this clone: Relative to the germline gene, one junction end is altered; a read error may explain this. In DNA, the CDR3 is TGTGCCAGCAGCGAAGGCCTAGCGGGCACCTACGAGCAGTACTTC. Its translation is CASSEGLAGTYEQYF. The chain combines TRBV6-1 with TRBJ2-7; 8 positions agree with TRBD2. CDR1 is MNHNS and CDR2 is SASEGT in the germline V gene. CDR3 length equals 15 residues.

The V and J genes are TRBV30 and TRBJ1-3; D remains ambiguous. This CDR3 is 14 amino acids long. Trimming stripped 0 bases from V and 7 bases from J, with 13 bases between. Per germline, CDR1 GTSNPN and CDR2 SVGIG (reference sequence). This CDR3 is CAWSVSNGRNTIYF. The CDR3 DNA is TGTGCCTGGAGTGTATCGAACGGGAGGAACACCATATATTTT.

The chain recombines TRBV21-1 with TRBJ2-7; TRBD1 was called by the table and not checked on the DNA. TRBV21-1 is designated a pseudogene. The CDR3 consists of 14 residues. CDR3 sequence reads: CASSRQGKHYEQYF. The CDR3 DNA reads as TGTGCCAGCAGCCGACAGGGGAAACACTACGAGCAGTACTTC.

The CDR3: CAISAPDQLLVTDTQYF. DNA for the CDR3: TGTGCCATCAGTGCGCCGGACCAACTGTTGGTGACAGATACGCAGTATTTT. This chain connects TRBV10-3 to TRBJ2-3; D unresolved. The germline V gene encodes CDR1 ENHRY and CDR2 SYGVKD. Trimming stripped 4 bases from V and 3 bases from J, with 20 bases between. This CDR3 comprises 17 residues.

This clone has only a few counts. This chain uses TRBV5-4 with TRBJ2-5; D is possibly TRBD1 (5 bases). Germline values: CDR1 SGHNT, CDR2 YYREEE (reference sequence). V lost 4 bases, J lost 4 bases, and 14 bases lay in between. This CDR3 is built from 14 residues. The CDR3 nucleotides are TGTGCCAGCAGCCAGGACACCGCAGCAGAGACCCAGTACTTC. Translation gives CASSQDTAAETQYF.